These 23 T cell receptor beta chains share one sample of origin, sequenced in a study of blood T cell repertoires in COVID-19. TCRdb keeps only in-frame clones here, not all; method: immunoSEQ multiplex PCR. Of approximately 260,000 clones in the sample, approximately 88% were seen once. Sequenced input: peripheral blood. The receptors shown here come from a woman in her seventies with COVID-19, enrolled during active disease.

The rearrangement links TRBV19 to TRBJ2-1, with 11 bases aligning to TRBD2. CDR1 and CDR2 from the germline V gene are LNHDA and SQIVND (reference sequence). The CDR3 is 15 residues long. V lost 5 bases to trimming and J lost 4 bases; unmatched junction nucleotides: 4. CDR3 DNA sequence: TGTGCCAGTAGTGCCGGGACTAGCGGATACAATGAGCAGTTCTTC. Its protein product is CASSAGTSGYNEQFF. Full variable domain (outside the CDR3, taken from reference TRBV19 and TRBJ2-1): DGGITQSPKYLFRKEGQNVTLSCEQNLNHDAMYWYRQDPGQGLRLIYYSQIVNDFQKGDIAEGYSVSREKKESFPLTVTSAQKNPTAFYLCASSAGTSGYNEQFFGPGTRLTVL.

The chain uses TRBV6-1 and TRBJ1-5, with TRBD1 matching over 7 bases. The CDR3 extends over 15 amino acids. The germline V gene has CDR1 MNHNS and CDR2 SASEGT. V shed 2 bases and J 2 bases; nucleotides not matched to a gene: 3. The CDR3 loop is CASSERTGRNQPQHF. CDR3 coding DNA: TGTGCCAGCAGTGAAAGGACAGGCCGCAATCAGCCCCAGCATTTT.

The rearrangement uses TRBV7-2 and TRBJ1-2; 8 nucleotides match TRBD1. V was clipped by 5 bases and J by 8 bases; unmatched bases: 7. CDR1 is SGHTA, CDR2 FQGNSA, per germline. The CDR3 runs 13 residues. The CDR3 bases are TGTGCCAGCAGCCTGACAGGGGTAGGGGGCTACACCTTC. This translates into CASSLTGVGGYTF.

V and J are TRBV4-3 and TRBJ1-1, with D perhaps matching TRBD1 (6 bases). V lost 0 bases to trimming and J lost 5 bases, with 13 bases between them. The CDR3 sequence is 15 residues long. Per the germline V gene, CDR1 is LGHNA and CDR2 is YSLEER. The DNA for the CDR3 is TGCGCCAGCAGCCAAGATCTGGGCCAGGGGACTGAAGCTTTCTTT. Protein product: CASSQDLGQGTEAFF.

The rearrangement links TRBV10-3 to TRBJ2-7, with TRBD2 identical over 12 bases. V dropped 3 bases and J dropped 3; count of bases not matched to a gene: 6. Germline V gene lookup returns CDR1 ENHRY and CDR2 SYGVKD. The CDR3 extends over 16 amino acids. The CDR3 DNA follows: TGTGCCATCAGTGATCTAGCGGGAGGGGGCCGCTACGAGCAGTACTTC. The encoded protein is CAISDLAGGGRYEQYF.

V gene TRBV27 combines with J gene TRBJ2-2, with TRBD1 matching over 7 bases. This CDR3 is 14 amino acids long. Losses at the gene ends were 6 bases for V and 7 bases for J; bases not matched to a gene: 8. The germline V gene has CDR1 MNHEY and CDR2 SMNVEV (reference sequence). The CDR3 DNA is TGTGCCAGCAGCCCACAGGGGTCGATCGGGGAGCTGTTTTTT. This gives the protein CASSPQGSIGELFF.

The V call is TRBV7-6, the J call TRBJ2-2, with TRBD1 identical over 7 bases. From germline, CDR1 is SGHVS and CDR2 FNYEAQ. There are 16 residues in the CDR3. V lost 3 bases and J lost 4; bases outside the gene matches: 8. CDR3 DNA sequence: TGTGCCAGCAGCTTTCGACAGGGTAGCAGCACCGGGGAGCTGTTTTTT. Translation: CASSFRQGSSTGELFF.

The chain has TRBV19 and TRBJ2-1; a possible D gene is TRBD2 (6 bases). Trimming pared 6 bases from V and 6 bases from J, leaving 9 bases between. This CDR3 is built from 12 residues. Germline values: CDR1 LNHDA, CDR2 SQIVND (reference sequence). CDR3 DNA sequence: TGTGCCAGTAGCGGGAGTGGCAATGAGCAGTTCTTC. Translated: CASSGSGNEQFF.

This chain uses TRBV5-1 with TRBJ2-5; TRBD2 matches at 7 bases. The ends lost 0 bases at V and 2 bases at J; junction bases unmatched: 1. The CDR3 loop spans 14 amino acids. Germline CDR1 SGHRS, CDR2 YFSETQ. CDR3 loop: CASSLGEGQETQYF. DNA of the CDR3: TGCGCCAGCAGCTTGGGGGAGGGGCAAGAGACCCAGTACTTC.

The table lists this clone with a few counts. The chain uses TRBV3-1 (or the pseudogene TRBV3-2) and TRBJ1-5; no clear D. V shed 0 bases and J shed 0 bases, with 12 bases lying between them. The CDR3 totals 17 residues. CDR1 and CDR2 from the germline V gene are LGHDT and YNNKEL (reference sequence). DNA of the CDR3: TGTGCCAGCAGCCAAGATTTTGGAGGTTATAGCAATCAGCCCCAGCATTTT. The encoded protein is CASSQDFGGYSNQPQHF.

The J gene is TRBJ2-7, the V gene TRBV11-2; TRBD1 agrees at 8 bases. The V segment lost 2 bases and the J segment 2 bases; nucleotides outside the gene matches: 5. The CDR3 length is 15 residues. CDR1 is SGHAT, CDR2 FQNNGV, per germline. The CDR3: CASSLRSGGTYEQYF. The CDR3 nucleotides are TGTGCCAGCAGCTTACGCTCAGGGGGCACCTACGAGCAGTACTTC.

This chain uses TRBV27 with TRBJ2-7; tentatively, D is TRBD2 (6 bases). The V gene lost 7 bases and the J gene lost 3 bases, with 13 bases spanning the gap. Germline-derived CDR1 and CDR2 are MNHEY and SMNVEV (reference sequence). The CDR3 has 13 amino acids. This CDR3 reads CASTRGGIYEQYF. Here the CDR3 DNA reads TGTGCCAGCACTCGGGGCGGGATCTACGAGCAGTACTTC.

This clone has only one observation. This rearrangement joins TRBV11-2 to TRBJ2-7; 12 nucleotides agree with TRBD1. The CDR3 length is 14 residues. Trimming took 7 bases from V and 4 from J; bases not matched to a gene: 5. Germline-derived CDR1 and CDR2 are SGHAT and FQNNGV. CDR3 sequence: CASTRDRGRYEQYF. The CDR3 DNA reads TGTGCCAGCACCAGGGACAGGGGGCGATACGAGCAGTACTTC.

The CDR3 region has the DNA TGTGCCAGTAGTGCCTCAGGGGTCCATCAGCCCCAGCATTTT. This gives the protein CASSASGVHQPQHF. V usage is TRBV19 and J usage is TRBJ1-5; D is possibly TRBD1 (6 bases). V was pared by 5 bases and J by 5 bases, with 13 bases between. In germline, CDR1 is LNHDA, CDR2 SQIVND (reference sequence). This CDR3 comprises 14 residues. The full variable domain, completed using reference TRBV19 and TRBJ1-5, is DGGITQSPKYLFRKEGQNVTLSCEQNLNHDAMYWYRQDPGQGLRLIYYSQIVNDFQKGDIAEGYSVSREKKESFPLTVTSAQKNPTAFYLCASSASGVHQPQHFGDGTRLSIL.

In this sample, this clone turned up once. The rearrangement joins TRBV7-9 to TRBJ1-6; D remains unclear. V dropped 5 bases and J dropped 10 bases, with 12 bases sitting between them. CDR3 length equals 13 residues. Looked up from germline, CDR1 is SEHNR and CDR2 is FQNEAQ (reference sequence). The CDR3 protein is CASSGEGNSPLHF. CDR3 sequence (DNA): TGTGCCAGCAGCGGAGAGGGCAACTCACCCCTCCACTTT.

The chain is built from TRBV19 and TRBJ1-1; D is uncertain. Germline CDR1 is LNHDA and CDR2 is SQIVND (reference sequence). Trimming left V 2 bases short and J 1 base short, with 5 bases between. The CDR3 runs to 13 residues. The CDR3, as DNA: TGTGCCAGTAGTATAACAGAGAACACTGAAGCTTTCTTT. It specifies CASSITENTEAFF.

The V call is TRBV28, the J call TRBJ1-2; the D gene is possibly TRBD1 (6 bases). The CDR3 extends over 15 amino acids. Germline V gene sequence: CDR1 MDHEN, CDR2 SYDVKM. V lost 6 bases and J lost 4, with 18 bases in between. The CDR3 DNA reads TGTGCCAGCAGCCCTCCGGGACACACCTCCTATGGCTACACCTTC. Encoded protein: CASSPPGHTSYGYTF.

Only one count was recorded for this clone. A read error may produce the germline difference seen at one junction end. The rearrangement links TRBV7-3 to TRBJ2-7; possibly TRBD1 for D (6 bases). CDR3 size: 14 residues. Germline lookup yields CDR1 SGHTA and CDR2 FQGTGA. This chain's CDR3 is CASSVTSQGYEQYF. The CDR3 nucleotides read TGTGCCAGCAGCGTAACTTCACAGGGATACGAGCAGTACTTC. The full variable domain, rest sourced from reference TRBV7-3 and TRBJ2-7, is GAGVSQTPSNKVTEKGKYVELRCDPISGHTALYWYRQSLGQGPEFLIYFQGTGAADDSGLPNDRFFAVRPEGSVSTLKIQRTERGDSAVYLCASSVTSQGYEQYFGPGTRLTVT.

V and J are TRBV2 and TRBJ1-1, with a tentative D call TRBD1 (5 bases). The CDR3 is 15 residues long. V lost 3 bases and J 4 bases, leaving 15 bases between the germline ends. Germline V gene data show CDR1 as SNHLY and CDR2 as FYNNEI. CDR3 region: CASSERLGRGTEAFF. The CDR3 DNA reads TGTGCCAGCAGTGAGCGACTGGGGCGGGGCACTGAAGCTTTCTTT.

This clone was detected only a few times. The gene calls are TRBV7-9 and TRBJ2-1, with 8 bases matching TRBD1. V gave up 4 bases and J gave up 7 bases; unmatched junction bases: 9. Germline CDR1 reads SEHNR; CDR2 reads FQNEAQ (reference sequence). The CDR3 covers 15 residues. CDR3 in amino acids: CASSSSGTGRNEQFF. The CDR3 bases are TGTGCCAGCAGCTCGTCCGGGACAGGACGGAATGAGCAGTTCTTC.

The rearrangement links TRBV7-2 to TRBJ2-7, with 11 bases aligning to TRBD2. Per germline, CDR1 SGHTA and CDR2 FQGNSA. The V gene end was trimmed by 4 bases and the J gene end by 6 bases; junction bases not matched to a gene: 8. The CDR3 has 15 amino acids. DNA for the CDR3: TGTGCCAGCAGCTCCCAGCTAGCGGGAGGAGGCGAGCAGTACTTC. This encodes CASSSQLAGGGEQYF.

This sequence joins TRBV11-1 and TRBJ2-2; 11 positions agree with TRBD1. Trimming at V came to 5 bases and at J to 3 bases, leaving 5 bases not matched to a gene. The CDR3 is made up of 16 amino acids. CDR1 is SGHAT, CDR2 FQDESV, per germline (reference sequence). The CDR3 coding sequence is TGTGCCAGCAGCCTAGGGACAGGGGGTTACACCGGGGAGCTGTTTTTT. Protein: CASSLGTGGYTGELFF.

This clone was counted only a few times. The identical CDR3 is also encoded by other nucleotide sequences in the sample. V and J are TRBV12-3 or TRBV12-4 and TRBJ1-1, with D possibly matching TRBD1 (5 bases). This CDR3 is built from 13 residues. V was cut by 3 bases and J by 1 base, with 6 bases left in between. The CDR3 DNA is TGTGCCAGCAGTTTTCAGGGGAACACTGAAGCTTTCTTT. This sequence encodes CASSFQGNTEAFF.